This T cell receptor beta chain was profiled in a study of PD-1 blockade in classical Hodgkin lymphoma. All the patients suffered relapse after autologous stem cell transplantation, and brentuximab vedotin exposure differed. Profiled with immunoSEQ multiplex PCR; TCRdb holds only in-frame clones, not every one. The data show tens of thousands of clones, more than 90% seen once. The TCR comes from a human donor with classical Hodgkin lymphoma. Sequenced here: peripheral blood mononuclear cells (PBMCs), sampled at baseline.

CDR3 amino acids: CASSLILLLGTNTEAFF. For the CDR3, the DNA is TGTGCCAGCAGCTTGATCCTATTACTCGGCACCAACACTGAAGCTTTCTTT. The chain recombines TRBV5-5 with TRBJ1-1, with D uncertain. The CDR3 runs to 17 residues. Germline V gene lookup returns CDR1 SGHKS and CDR2 YYEKEE (reference sequence). The germline V and J ends were trimmed by 1 base and 2 bases, with 18 bases remaining between them.